This T cell receptor beta chain is from a study of blood T cell repertoires in COVID-19. This CDR3 has 14 residues. CDR1 is MNHEY, CDR2 SVGEGT, per germline. The V segment lost 4 bases and the J segment 12 bases; nucleotides outside the gene matches: 11. Per the original methods: Amplified reference gene primers provided the basis for estimating nucleated cell counts. TCRdb keeps only in-frame clones here, not all; method: immunoSEQ multiplex PCR. The V and J calls and clone size were taken over from that table, and D and trimming were inferred from the DNA. The sample lists around 100,000 clones, about 80% occurring once.

This chain joins TRBV6-2 or TRBV6-3 and TRBJ2-1; the match to TRBD2 covers 8 bases. What was sequenced was peripheral blood. This TCR derives from a man aged 65 to 85 with active or convalescent COVID-19. In DNA, the CDR3 is TGTGCCAGCAGTTCGAGCGGGGGCCTTGTAGGGCAGTTCTTC. This gives the protein CASSSSGGLVGQFF.